The entry that follows covers one TCR beta chain sequence. The CDR3 extends over 13 amino acids. CDR1 is SGDLS, CDR2 YYNGEE, per germline. The ends were cut back, 3 bases at V and 8 bases at J, with 12 bases in the middle. The record originates from a study of blood T cell repertoires in COVID-19. Across the whole study: Acute and convalescent COVID-19 specimens originated in the United States, Italy and Spain. Sources were T cells, B-cell-depleted T cells, or PBMCs; the material itself was cDNA or gDNA.

In the authors' workflow: Nucleated cell number was recorded as an estimate derived from reference gene primer amplification. TCRdb keeps only in-frame clones here, not all; method: immunoSEQ multiplex PCR. The D gene and trimming were derived from the DNA, and the V and J assignments and clone size from that table. The table shows some 140,000 clones, with roughly 80% occurring only once. The receptor comes from a woman aged 55-70 years with COVID-19, enrolled during active disease. V is TRBV9 and J is TRBJ2-4; D remains ambiguous. Sequencing was done on a sample of peripheral blood. CDR3 in amino acids: CASSDSPFDIQYF. The CDR3 nucleotides are TGTGCCAGCAGCGACAGCCCCTTTGACATTCAGTACTTC.